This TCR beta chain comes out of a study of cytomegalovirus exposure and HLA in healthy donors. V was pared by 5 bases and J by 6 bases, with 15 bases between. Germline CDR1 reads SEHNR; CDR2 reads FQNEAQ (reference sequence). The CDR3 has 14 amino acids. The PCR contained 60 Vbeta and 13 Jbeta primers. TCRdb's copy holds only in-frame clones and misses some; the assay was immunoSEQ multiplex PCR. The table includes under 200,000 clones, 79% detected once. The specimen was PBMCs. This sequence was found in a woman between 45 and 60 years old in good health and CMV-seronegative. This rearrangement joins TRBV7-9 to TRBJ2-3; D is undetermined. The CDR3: CASSRTPLPDTQYF. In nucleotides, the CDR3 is TGTGCCAGCAGCCGCACTCCCCTCCCCGATACGCAGTATTTT.